The 11 T cell receptor beta chains reported below all come from one sample, sequenced in a study of T-cell memory formation after mild COVID-19. One entry per CDR3 protein, called by TCRdb with MiXCR from the 5' RACE reads. The sample lists a few hundred thousand distinct CDR3 sequences; 15% to 20% were seen once. Sequences were obtained from PBMCs or a T cell subset sorted from them (not recorded which). These receptors originate from a man between 18 and 29 years old who had mild COVID-19 (a few samples of this study predate the infection). Cell type and time point are not known.

In this sample, this clonotype turned up many times. The chain combines TRBV5-1 with TRBJ2-1; tentatively, D is TRBD2 (6 bases). V dropped 2 bases and J dropped 9 bases, with 21 bases sitting between them. The CDR3 sequence is 16 residues long. Looked up from germline, CDR1 is SGHRS and CDR2 is YFSETQ. The CDR3 loop reads CASSFSSTPVGGEQFF. As DNA, the CDR3 is TGCGCCAGCAGCTTCTCCTCTACCCCGGTCGGGGGTGAGCAGTTCTTC.

This clonotype was seen more than once but under ten times. The rearrangement uses TRBV20-1 and TRBJ2-2, with a weak D call TRBD2 (6 bases). Germline loops: CDR1 DFQATT, CDR2 SNEGSKA (reference sequence). The length of the CDR3 is 13 residues. V gave up 4 bases and J gave up 7 bases, with 13 bases separating them. The CDR3 loop reads CSAISGARGELFF. The CDR3 DNA reads TGCAGTGCTATATCGGGAGCCCGCGGGGAGCTGTTTTTT.

This chain links TRBV7-8 with TRBJ1-1; TRBD1 matches at 7 bases. CDR3 size: 15 residues. The germline gives CDR1 SGHVS, CDR2 FQNEAQ. V lost 3 bases, J lost 4 bases, and 8 bases stayed unmatched. This CDR3 reads CASSFSWAGGTEAFF. CDR3 sequence (DNA): TGTGCCAGCAGCTTCTCATGGGCAGGGGGCACTGAAGCTTTCTTT.

The chain carries TRBV6-5 and TRBJ1-1; D call uncertain. The CDR3 loop spans 14 amino acids. CDR1 is MNHEY, CDR2 SVGAGI, per germline. The germline V and J ends were trimmed by 7 bases and 3 bases, with 15 bases remaining between them. DNA for the CDR3: TGTGCCAGCACCACAACCAGGTTGGACACTGAAGCTTTCTTT. Its translation is CASTTTRLDTEAFF.

There are many counts of this clonotype. The gene calls are TRBV5-1 and TRBJ2-1; perhaps TRBD1 as D (5 bases). Trimming took 1 base from V and 7 from J, leaving 12 bases between them. CDR3 length: 14 amino acids. CDR1 and CDR2 (germline): SGHRS, YFSETQ. The CDR3 sequence: CASSLIRESNEQFF. CDR3 nucleotide sequence: TGCGCCAGCAGCTTGATCAGGGAATCGAATGAGCAGTTCTTC. Drawing the rest from reference TRBV5-1 and TRBJ2-1, the complete variable domain is KAGVTQTPRYLIKTRGQQVTLSCSPISGHRSVSWYQQTPGQGLQFLFEYFSETQRNKGNFPGRFSGRQFSNSRSEMNVSTLELGDSALYLCASSLIRESNEQFFGPGTRLTVL.

The chain combines TRBV5-1 with TRBJ1-1; unclear D gene. Trimming took off 1 base at V and 5 bases at J, with 9 bases between the two ends. CDR1 is SGHRS and CDR2 is YFSETQ in the germline V gene. The CDR3 spans 13 residues. CDR3 loop: CASSLLGSTEAFF. As DNA, the CDR3 is TGCGCCAGCAGCTTGCTGGGCTCGACTGAAGCTTTCTTT.

This clonotype was picked up many times. V gene TRBV3-1 combines with J gene TRBJ1-6, with D hard to call. V was pared by 2 bases and J by 5 bases, with 7 bases between. This CDR3 region has 14 residues. Germline V gene sequence: CDR1 LGHDT, CDR2 YNNKEL (reference sequence). The CDR3 bases are TGTGCCAGCAGCCAATCGGGAGATAATTCACCCCTCCACTTT. Protein sequence: CASSQSGDNSPLHF.

This clonotype showed up many times. The chain employs TRBV12-3 or TRBV12-4 and TRBJ1-1; D is possibly TRBD1 (5 bases). CDR3 length equals 14 residues. Trimming cost V 4 bases and J 4 bases, with 13 bases left between them. The CDR3 DNA sequence: TGTGCCAGCAGTTCGGGGACTACGGGCACTGAAGCTTTCTTT. Translating it yields CASSSGTTGTEAFF.

This clonotype was observed a handful of times. The chain employs TRBV20-1 and TRBJ2-5; maybe TRBD2 (6 bases). This CDR3 is built from 15 residues. From germline, CDR1 is DFQATT and CDR2 SNEGSKA (reference sequence). V was pared by 0 bases and J by 1 base, with 12 bases between. The CDR3 reads CSARDPLATQETQYF. The CDR3 DNA reads TGCAGTGCTAGAGATCCCCTAGCGACCCAAGAGACCCAGTACTTC.

This clonotype was recorded many times. The gene calls are TRBV28 and TRBJ2-3, with D unclear. The V gene lost 2 bases and the J gene lost 6 bases, with 9 bases spanning the gap. CDR1 is MDHEN and CDR2 is SYDVKM in the germline V gene. The CDR3 contains 13 residues. CDR3 DNA: TGTGCCAGCAGTTTACTAGAGTATGATACGCAGTATTTT. This gives the protein CASSLLEYDTQYF.

The chain is built from TRBV4-2 and TRBJ2-7; 10 positions agree with TRBD1. Germline V gives CDR1 LGHNA, CDR2 YNFKEQ. V dropped 0 bases and J dropped 3; count of bases not matched to a gene: 2. The CDR3 consists of 15 residues. CDR3 loop: CASSQEDRGLYEQYF. CDR3 DNA sequence: TGTGCCAGCAGCCAAGAAGACAGGGGGCTCTACGAGCAGTACTTC.